This T cell receptor beta chain was captured by sequencing in a study of blood T cell repertoires in COVID-19. Generated by immunoSEQ multiplex PCR, the TCRdb table keeps only in-frame clones and is missing some. The repertoire holds more than 40,000 clones, with 88% as singletons. The sequencing input was peripheral blood. The sequence was collected from a man in his fifties with active COVID-19.

CDR3 residues: CASSLVSGQGGEKLFF. The CDR3 DNA follows: TGTGCCAGCAGCTTAGTATCGGGTCAGGGAGGGGAAAAACTGTTTTTT. V usage is TRBV7-6 and J usage is TRBJ1-4, with TRBD1 as a possible D gene (5 bases). V gave up 1 base and J gave up 8 bases, with 17 bases separating them. Germline assignment: CDR1 SGHVS and CDR2 FNYEAQ. There are 16 residues in the CDR3. Full variable domain (remainder filled in from reference TRBV7-6 and TRBJ1-4): GAGVSQSPRYKVTKRGQDVALRCDPISGHVSLYWYRQALGQGPEFLTYFNYEAQQDKSGLPNDRFSAERPEGSISTLTIQRTEQRDSAMYRCASSLVSGQGGEKLFFGSGTQLSVL.